A single T cell receptor (beta chain) is shown here with its context. These data come from a study of shared T cell receptors in the human thymus. Clones were sequenced by immunoSEQ multiplex PCR, and TCRdb holds only the in-frame ones, with some missing. Of about 540,000 clones listed, around three quarters are singletons. The germline V gene has CDR1 LGHNA and CDR2 YNFKEQ. The CDR3 consists of 17 residues. The V and J ends lost 3 bases and 0 bases, in that order; junction bases with no gene match: 5. This sample was shared with a second study, whose subject was human thymus T cells. According to that study: Blood and thymic repertoires both appeared biased in V and J gene usage.

The specimen was thymocytes. This receptor was identified in a boy under two years old with a congenital heart defect. The chain carries TRBV4-2 and TRBJ2-3; 11 bases are shared with TRBD2. CDR3 nucleotide sequence: TGTGCCAGCAGCCACAGACTAGCGGGACTCAGCACAGATACGCAGTATTTT. This gives the protein CASSHRLAGLSTDTQYF.